The clone carrying this TCR beta chain was counted only a few times. This sample's TCRbeta library carried unique molecular identifier barcodes. TCRdb redid the calling of the PCR reads with MiXCR, one entry per CDR3 protein. The top ten hold around 15% of the sample, which has approximately 520,000 distinct CDR3 sequences, about 10% seen once. Trimming took 4 bases from V and 3 from J; bases not matched to a gene: 5. There are 15 residues in the CDR3. This specimen comes from a study of T-cell reconstitution after alpha-beta-depleted transplantation in children. The rearrangement links TRBV12-3 or TRBV12-4 to TRBJ2-5; TRBD2 aligns across 10 bases. The clonotype comes from a female patient aged 2-9 years who had a stem cell transplant for aplastic anemia, so the T cells may come from the graft donor. Sequenced here: PBMCs, mostly from graft donor cells, sampled 180 days after TCRalphabeta/CD19-depleted stem cell transplant. The CDR3 region has the DNA TGTGCCAGCAGTTCGGGACTAGCGCCTAAAGAGACCCAGTACTTC. Residues: CASSSGLAPKETQYF.